The clone carrying this T cell receptor (beta chain) appeared a few times. The antigen is not known. This sample was included in a study of early T cells in non-severe SARS-CoV-2 infection. Study background: Chains were not paired, and sequencing was done on bulk RNA from unsorted whole blood. General study results and limits: VDJdb matching skewed toward anti-spike CD8 responses, missing private and CD4 specificities.

The CDR3 contains 13 residues. Trimming took 4 bases from V and 1 from J, leaving 9 bases between them. The germline CDR1 and CDR2 sequences are SQVTM and ANQGSEA. Individual cDNA molecules carried attached unique molecular identifiers. TCRdb itself ran the 5' RACE reads through MiXCR, one entry per CDR3 protein. The sample yields 80,000 to 100,000 distinct CDR3 sequences, about 14% seen once. Source material: whole blood. This receptor was obtained from an adult who was a healthcare worker with PCR-confirmed SARS-CoV-2 infection or an uninfected control (not recorded which). The V gene is TRBV29-1, the J gene TRBJ2-3; D uncertain. CDR3 nucleotide sequence: TGCAGCGTTGGAGGCGTTGGCACAGATACGCAGTATTTT. This sequence encodes CSVGGVGTDTQYF.